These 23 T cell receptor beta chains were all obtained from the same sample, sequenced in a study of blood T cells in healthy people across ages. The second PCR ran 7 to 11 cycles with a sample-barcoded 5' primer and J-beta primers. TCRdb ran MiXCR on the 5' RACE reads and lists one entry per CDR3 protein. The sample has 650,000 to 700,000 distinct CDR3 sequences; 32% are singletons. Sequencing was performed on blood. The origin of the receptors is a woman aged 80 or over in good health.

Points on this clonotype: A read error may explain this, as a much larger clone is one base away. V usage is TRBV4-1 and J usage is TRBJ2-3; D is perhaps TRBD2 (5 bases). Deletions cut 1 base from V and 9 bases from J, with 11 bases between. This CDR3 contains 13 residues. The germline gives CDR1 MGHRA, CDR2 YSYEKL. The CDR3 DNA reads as TGCGCCAGCAGCCAAGTGGGGAGTAGGACGCAGTATTTT. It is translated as CASSQVGSRTQYF.

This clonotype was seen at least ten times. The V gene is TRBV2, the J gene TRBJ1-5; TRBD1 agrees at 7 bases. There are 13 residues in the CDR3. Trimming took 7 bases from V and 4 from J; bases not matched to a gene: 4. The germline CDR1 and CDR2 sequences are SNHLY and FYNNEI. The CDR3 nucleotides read TGTGCCAGCAAAGGGACAGCAAATCAGCCCCAGCATTTT. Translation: CASKGTANQPQHF.

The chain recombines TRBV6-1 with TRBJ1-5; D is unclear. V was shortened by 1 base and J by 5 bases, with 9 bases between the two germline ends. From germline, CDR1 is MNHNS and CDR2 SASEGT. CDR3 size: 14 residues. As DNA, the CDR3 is TGTGCCAGCAGTGAAGTGGCAGGCTATCAGCCCCAGCATTTT. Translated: CASSEVAGYQPQHF.

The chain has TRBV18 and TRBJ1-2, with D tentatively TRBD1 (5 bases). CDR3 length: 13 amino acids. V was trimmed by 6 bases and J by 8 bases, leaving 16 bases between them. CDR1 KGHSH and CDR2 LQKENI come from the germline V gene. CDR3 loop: CASSADLKGGYTF. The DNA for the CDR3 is TGTGCCAGCTCCGCCGATCTCAAGGGGGGCTACACCTTC.

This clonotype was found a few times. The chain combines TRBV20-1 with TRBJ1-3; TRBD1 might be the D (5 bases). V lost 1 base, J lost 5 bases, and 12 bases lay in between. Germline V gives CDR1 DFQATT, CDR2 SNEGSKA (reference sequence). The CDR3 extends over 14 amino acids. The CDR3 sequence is CSARGLTGRNTIYF. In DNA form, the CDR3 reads TGCAGTGCTAGAGGCCTCACAGGAAGAAACACCATATATTTT.

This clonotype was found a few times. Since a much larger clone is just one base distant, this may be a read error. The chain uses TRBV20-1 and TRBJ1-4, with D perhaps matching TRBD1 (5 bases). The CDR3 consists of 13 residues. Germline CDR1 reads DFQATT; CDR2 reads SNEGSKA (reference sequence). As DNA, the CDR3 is TGCAGTGCTAGCATAGGGGTTGAGGAAAAACGGTTTTTT. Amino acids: CSASIGVEEKRFF.

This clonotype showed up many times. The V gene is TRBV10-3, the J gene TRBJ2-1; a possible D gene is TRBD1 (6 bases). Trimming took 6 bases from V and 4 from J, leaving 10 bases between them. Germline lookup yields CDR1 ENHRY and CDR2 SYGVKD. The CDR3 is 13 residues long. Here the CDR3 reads CAISVDRYNEQFF. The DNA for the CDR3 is TGTGCCATCAGCGTGGACAGATACAATGAGCAGTTCTTC.

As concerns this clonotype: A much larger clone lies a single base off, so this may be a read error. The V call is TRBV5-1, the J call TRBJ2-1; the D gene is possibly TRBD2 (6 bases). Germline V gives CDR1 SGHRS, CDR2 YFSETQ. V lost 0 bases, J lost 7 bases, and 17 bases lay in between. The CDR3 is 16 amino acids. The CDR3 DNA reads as TGCGCCAGCAGCTTGGCCGGTGACGGGGGTCGAAATGAGCAGTTCTTC. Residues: CASSLAGDGGRNEQFF. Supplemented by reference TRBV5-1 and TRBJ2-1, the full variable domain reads KAGVTQTPRYLIKTRGQQVTLSCSPISGHRSVSWYQQTPGQGLQFLFEYFSETQRNKGNFPGRFSGRQFSNSRSEMNVSTLELGDSALYLCASSLAGDGGRNEQFFGPGTRLTVL.

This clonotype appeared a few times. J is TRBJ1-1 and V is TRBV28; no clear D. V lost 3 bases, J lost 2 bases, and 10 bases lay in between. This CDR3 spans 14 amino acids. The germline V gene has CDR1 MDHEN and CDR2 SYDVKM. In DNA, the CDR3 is TGTGCCAGCAGTTTCCCCTTCGGAAACACTGAAGCTTTCTTT. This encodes CASSFPFGNTEAFF.

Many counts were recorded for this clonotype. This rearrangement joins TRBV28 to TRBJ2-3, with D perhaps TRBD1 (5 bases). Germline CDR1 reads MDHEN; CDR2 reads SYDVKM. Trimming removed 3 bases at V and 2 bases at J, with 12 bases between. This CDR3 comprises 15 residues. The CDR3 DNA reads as TGTGCCAGCAGTTTTATGACAGCCTACACAGATACGCAGTATTTT. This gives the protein CASSFMTAYTDTQYF.

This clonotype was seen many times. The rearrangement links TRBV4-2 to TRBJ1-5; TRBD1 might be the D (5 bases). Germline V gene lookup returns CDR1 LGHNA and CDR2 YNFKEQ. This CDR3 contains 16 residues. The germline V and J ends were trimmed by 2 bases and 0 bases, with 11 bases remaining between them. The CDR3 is CASSQSGQYSNQPQHF. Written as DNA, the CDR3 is TGTGCCAGCAGCCAATCAGGGCAGTATAGCAATCAGCCCCAGCATTTT.

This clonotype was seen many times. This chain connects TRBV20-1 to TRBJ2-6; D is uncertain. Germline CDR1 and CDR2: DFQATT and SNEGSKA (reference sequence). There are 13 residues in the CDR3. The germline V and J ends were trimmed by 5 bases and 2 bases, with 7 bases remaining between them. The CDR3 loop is CSAHFPGANVLTF. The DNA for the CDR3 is TGCAGTGCTCACTTCCCTGGGGCCAACGTCCTGACTTTC.

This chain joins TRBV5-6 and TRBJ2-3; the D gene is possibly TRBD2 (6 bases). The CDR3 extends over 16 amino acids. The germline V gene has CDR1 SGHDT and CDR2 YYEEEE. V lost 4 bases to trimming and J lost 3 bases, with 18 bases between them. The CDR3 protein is CASSPLASATTDTQYF. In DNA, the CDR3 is TGTGCCAGCAGCCCCCTTGCTAGCGCCACTACAGATACGCAGTATTTT.

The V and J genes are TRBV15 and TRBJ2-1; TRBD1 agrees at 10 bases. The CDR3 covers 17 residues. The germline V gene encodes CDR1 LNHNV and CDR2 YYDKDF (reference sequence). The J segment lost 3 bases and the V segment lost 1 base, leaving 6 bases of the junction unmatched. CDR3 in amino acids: CATSRGRDRGFYNEQFF. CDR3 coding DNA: TGTGCCACCAGCAGAGGCCGGGACAGGGGCTTCTACAATGAGCAGTTCTTC.

The CDR3 sequence: CASSYQGARGGYTF. CDR3 DNA: TGTGCCAGCAGTTACCAAGGGGCCAGAGGTGGCTACACCTTC. The chain couples TRBV6-5 to TRBJ1-2, with a weak D call TRBD1 (5 bases). The CDR3 totals 14 residues. V lost 2 bases to trimming and J lost 7 bases, with 14 bases between them. The germline V gene encodes CDR1 MNHEY and CDR2 SVGAGI.

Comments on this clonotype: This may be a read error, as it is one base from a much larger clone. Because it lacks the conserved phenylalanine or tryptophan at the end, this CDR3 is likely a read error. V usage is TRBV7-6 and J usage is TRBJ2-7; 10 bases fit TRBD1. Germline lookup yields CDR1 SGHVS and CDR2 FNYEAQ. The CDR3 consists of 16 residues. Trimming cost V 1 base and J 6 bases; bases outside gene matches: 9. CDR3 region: CASSLGGGQGVGEQYL. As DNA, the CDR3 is TGTGCCAGCAGCTTAGGAGGTGGACAGGGGGTGGGCGAGCAGTACCTC.

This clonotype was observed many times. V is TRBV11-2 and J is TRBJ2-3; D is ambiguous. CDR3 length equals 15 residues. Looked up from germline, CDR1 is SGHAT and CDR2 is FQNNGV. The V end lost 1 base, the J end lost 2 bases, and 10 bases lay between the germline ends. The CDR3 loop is CASSLGESNTDTQYF. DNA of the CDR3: TGTGCCAGCAGCTTAGGAGAATCAAACACAGATACGCAGTATTTT.

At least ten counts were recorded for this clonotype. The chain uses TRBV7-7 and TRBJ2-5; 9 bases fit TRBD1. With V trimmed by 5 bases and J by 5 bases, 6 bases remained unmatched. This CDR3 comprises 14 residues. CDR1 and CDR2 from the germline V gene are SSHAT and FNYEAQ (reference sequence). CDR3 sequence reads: CASSIDRGTETQYF. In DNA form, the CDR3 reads TGTGCCAGCAGCATAGACAGGGGGACGGAGACCCAGTACTTC.

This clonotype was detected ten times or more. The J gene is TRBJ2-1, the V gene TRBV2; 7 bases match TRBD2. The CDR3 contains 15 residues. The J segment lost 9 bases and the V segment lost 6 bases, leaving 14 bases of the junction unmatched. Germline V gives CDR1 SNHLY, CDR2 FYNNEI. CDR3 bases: TGTGCCAGCAGCCCAACAGCGGGGTCGGGCAGTGAGCAGTTCTTC. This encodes CASSPTAGSGSEQFF.

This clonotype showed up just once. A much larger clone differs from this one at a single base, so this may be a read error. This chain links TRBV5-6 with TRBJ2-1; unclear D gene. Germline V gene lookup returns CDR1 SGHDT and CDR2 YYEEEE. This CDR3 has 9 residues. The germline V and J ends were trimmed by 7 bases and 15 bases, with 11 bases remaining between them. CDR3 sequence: CASLRAPFF. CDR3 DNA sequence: TGTGCCAGCCTTAGGGCCCCGTTCTTC.

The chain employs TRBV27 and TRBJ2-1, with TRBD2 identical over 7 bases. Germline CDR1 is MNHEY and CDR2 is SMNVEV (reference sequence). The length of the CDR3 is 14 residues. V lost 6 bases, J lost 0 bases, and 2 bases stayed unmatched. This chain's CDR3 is CASRAGSSYNEQFF. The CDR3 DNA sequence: TGTGCCAGCAGAGCGGGAAGCTCCTACAATGAGCAGTTCTTC.

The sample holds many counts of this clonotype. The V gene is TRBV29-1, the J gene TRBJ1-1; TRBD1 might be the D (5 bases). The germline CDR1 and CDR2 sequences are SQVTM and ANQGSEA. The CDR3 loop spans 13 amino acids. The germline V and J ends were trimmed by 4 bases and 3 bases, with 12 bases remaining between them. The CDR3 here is CSVAQGADTEAFF. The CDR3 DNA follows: TGCAGCGTTGCGCAGGGAGCGGACACTGAAGCTTTCTTT.

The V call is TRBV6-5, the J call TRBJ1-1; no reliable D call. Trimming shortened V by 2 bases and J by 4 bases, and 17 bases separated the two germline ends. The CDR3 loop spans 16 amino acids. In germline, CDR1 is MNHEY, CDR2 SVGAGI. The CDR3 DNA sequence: TGTGCCAGCAGTTACATACACTACGGGGTTCTCACTGAAGCTTTCTTT. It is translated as CASSYIHYGVLTEAFF.